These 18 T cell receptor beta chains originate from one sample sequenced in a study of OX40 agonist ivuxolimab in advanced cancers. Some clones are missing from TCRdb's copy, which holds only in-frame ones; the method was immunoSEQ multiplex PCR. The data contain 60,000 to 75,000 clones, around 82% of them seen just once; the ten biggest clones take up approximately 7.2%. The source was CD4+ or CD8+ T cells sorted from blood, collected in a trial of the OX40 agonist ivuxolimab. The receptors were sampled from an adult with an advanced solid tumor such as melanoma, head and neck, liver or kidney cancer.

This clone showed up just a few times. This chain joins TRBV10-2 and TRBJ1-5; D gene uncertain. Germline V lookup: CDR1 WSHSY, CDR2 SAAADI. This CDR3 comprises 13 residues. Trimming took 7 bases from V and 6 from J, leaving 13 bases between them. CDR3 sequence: CASNRGLGQPQHF. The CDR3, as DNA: TGCGCCAGCAATAGAGGGTTAGGTCAGCCCCAGCATTTT.

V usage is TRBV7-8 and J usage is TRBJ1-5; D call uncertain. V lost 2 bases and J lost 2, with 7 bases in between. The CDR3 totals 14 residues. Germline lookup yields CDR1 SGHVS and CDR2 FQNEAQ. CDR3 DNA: TGTGCCAGCAGCTTATATGGAGGCAATCAGCCCCAGCATTTT. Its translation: CASSLYGGNQPQHF. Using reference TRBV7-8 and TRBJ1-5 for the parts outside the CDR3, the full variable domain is GAGVSQSPRYKVAKRGQDVALRCDPISGHVSLFWYQQALGQGPEFLTYFQNEAQLDKSGLPSDRFFAERPEGSVSTLKIQRTQQEDSAVYLCASSLYGGNQPQHFGDGTRLSIL.

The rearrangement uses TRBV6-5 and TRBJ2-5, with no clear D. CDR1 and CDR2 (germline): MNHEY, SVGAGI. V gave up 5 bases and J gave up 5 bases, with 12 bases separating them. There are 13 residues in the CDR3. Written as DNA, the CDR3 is TGTGCCAGCAGTAACTACGGGTTGGAGACCCAGTACTTC. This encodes CASSNYGLETQYF.

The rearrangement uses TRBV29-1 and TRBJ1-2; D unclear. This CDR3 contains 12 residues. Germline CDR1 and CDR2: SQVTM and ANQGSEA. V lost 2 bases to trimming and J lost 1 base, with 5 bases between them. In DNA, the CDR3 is TGCAGCGTTGAATCGGATAACTATGGCTACACCTTC. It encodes CSVESDNYGYTF.

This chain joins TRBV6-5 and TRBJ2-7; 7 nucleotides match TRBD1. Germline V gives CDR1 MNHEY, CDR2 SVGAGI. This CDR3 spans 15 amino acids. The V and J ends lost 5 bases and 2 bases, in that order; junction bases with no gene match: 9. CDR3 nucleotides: TGTGCCAGCAGTACCCATGCCCAGGGGGCCTACGAGCAGTACTTC. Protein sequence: CASSTHAQGAYEQYF.

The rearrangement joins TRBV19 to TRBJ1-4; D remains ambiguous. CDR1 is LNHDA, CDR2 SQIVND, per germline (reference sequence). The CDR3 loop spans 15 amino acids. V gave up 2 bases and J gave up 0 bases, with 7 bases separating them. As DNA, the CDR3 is TGTGCCAGTAGTATATGGCCAGCAACTAATGAAAAACTGTTTTTT. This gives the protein CASSIWPATNEKLFF.

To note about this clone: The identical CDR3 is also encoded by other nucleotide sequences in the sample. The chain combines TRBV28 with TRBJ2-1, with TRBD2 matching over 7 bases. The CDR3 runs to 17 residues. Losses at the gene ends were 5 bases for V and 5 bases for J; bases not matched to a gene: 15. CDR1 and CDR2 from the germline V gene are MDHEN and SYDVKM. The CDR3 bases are TGTGCCAGCAGTCCCCCCAGAGGAGCGGGGCGCGACAATGAGCAGTTCTTC. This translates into CASSPPRGAGRDNEQFF. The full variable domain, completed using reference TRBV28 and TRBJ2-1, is DVKVTQSSRYLVKRTGEKVFLECVQDMDHENMFWYRQDPGLGLRLIYFSYDVKMKEKGDIPEGYSVSREKKERFSLILESASTNQTSMYLCASSPPRGAGRDNEQFFGPGTRLTVL.

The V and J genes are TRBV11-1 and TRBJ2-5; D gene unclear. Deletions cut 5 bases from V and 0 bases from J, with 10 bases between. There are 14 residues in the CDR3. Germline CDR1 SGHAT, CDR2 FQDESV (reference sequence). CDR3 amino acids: CASSPNTYQETQYF. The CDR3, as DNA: TGTGCCAGCAGCCCTAATACCTACCAAGAGACCCAGTACTTC.

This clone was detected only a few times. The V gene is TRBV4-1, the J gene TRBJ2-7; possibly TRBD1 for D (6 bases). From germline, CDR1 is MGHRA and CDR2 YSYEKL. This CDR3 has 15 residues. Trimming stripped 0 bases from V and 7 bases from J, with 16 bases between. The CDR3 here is CASSQDPGRGKEQYF. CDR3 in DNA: TGCGCCAGCAGCCAAGATCCGGGCAGGGGTAAAGAGCAGTACTTC.

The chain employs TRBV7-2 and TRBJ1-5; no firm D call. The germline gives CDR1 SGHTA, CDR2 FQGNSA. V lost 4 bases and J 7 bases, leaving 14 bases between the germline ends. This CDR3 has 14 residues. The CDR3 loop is CASSSQAFGQPQHF. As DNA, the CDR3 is TGTGCCAGCAGCTCTCAGGCTTTTGGACAGCCCCAGCATTTT.

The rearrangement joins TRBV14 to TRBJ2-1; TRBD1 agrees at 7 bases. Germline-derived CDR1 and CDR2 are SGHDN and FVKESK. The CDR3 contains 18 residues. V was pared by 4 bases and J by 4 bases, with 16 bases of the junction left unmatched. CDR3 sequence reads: CASSRDSFSYVSYNEQFF. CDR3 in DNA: TGTGCCAGCAGCCGGGACAGCTTTTCCTATGTGTCTTACAATGAGCAGTTCTTC.

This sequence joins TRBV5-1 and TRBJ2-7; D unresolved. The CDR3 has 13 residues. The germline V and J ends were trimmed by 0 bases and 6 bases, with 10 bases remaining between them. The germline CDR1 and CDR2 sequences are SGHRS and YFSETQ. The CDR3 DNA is TGCGCCAGCAGCTTGGCTCCCTACCCCGAGCAGTACTTC. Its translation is CASSLAPYPEQYF.

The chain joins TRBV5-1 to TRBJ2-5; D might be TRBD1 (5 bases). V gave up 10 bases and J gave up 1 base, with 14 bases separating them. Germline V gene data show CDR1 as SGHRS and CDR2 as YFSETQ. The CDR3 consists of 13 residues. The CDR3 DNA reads TGCGCCTCTTACAGCCAGGGCCAAGAGACCCAGTACTTC. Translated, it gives CASYSQGQETQYF.

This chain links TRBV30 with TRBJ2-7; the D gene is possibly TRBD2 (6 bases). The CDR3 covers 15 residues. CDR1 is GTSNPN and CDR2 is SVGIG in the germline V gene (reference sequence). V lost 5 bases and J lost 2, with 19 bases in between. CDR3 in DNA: TGTGCCTGGGCCGGGGGTGAGGGAGGAACCTACGAGCAGTACTTC. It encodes CAWAGGEGGTYEQYF.

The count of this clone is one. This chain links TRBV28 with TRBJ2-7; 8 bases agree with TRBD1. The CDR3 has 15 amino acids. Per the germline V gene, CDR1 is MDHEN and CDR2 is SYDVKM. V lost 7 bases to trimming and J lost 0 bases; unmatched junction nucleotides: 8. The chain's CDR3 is CASTLDRVTSYEQYF. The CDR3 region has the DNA TGTGCCAGCACCCTGGACAGGGTCACCTCCTACGAGCAGTACTTC.

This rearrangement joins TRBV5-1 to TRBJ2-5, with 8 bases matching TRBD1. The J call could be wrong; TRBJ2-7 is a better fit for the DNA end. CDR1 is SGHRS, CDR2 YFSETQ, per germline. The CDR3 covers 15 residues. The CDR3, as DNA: TGCGCCAGCAGCTTGGATGGACAGGGACACTACGAGCAGTACTTC. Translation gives CASSLDGQGHYEQYF.

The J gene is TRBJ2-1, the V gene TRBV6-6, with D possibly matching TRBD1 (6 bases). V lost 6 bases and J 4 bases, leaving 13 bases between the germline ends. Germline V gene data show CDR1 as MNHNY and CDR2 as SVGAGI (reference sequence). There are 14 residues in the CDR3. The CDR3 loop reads CASRPGQPYNEQFF. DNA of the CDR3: TGTGCCAGCAGGCCCGGACAGCCTTACAATGAGCAGTTCTTC.

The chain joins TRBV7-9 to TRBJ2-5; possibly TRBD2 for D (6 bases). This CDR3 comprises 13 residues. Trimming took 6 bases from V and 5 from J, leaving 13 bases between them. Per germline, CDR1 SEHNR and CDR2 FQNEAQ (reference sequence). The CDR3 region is CASRWDFGETQYF. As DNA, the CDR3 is TGTGCCAGCAGATGGGACTTTGGGGAGACCCAGTACTTC.